This T cell receptor (beta chain) came from a study of cytomegalovirus exposure and HLA in healthy donors. For the study at large: From around 180 million T cells, an earlier analysis saw roughly 110 million unique TCR beta sequences.

Germline CDR1 and CDR2: ENHRY and SYGVKD. CDR3 length: 15 residues. The junction had 2 bases not matched to a gene; V was cut back by 6 bases and J by 0 bases. Primers for the PCR totalled 60 Vbeta and 13 Jbeta. Method: immunoSEQ multiplex PCR; TCRdb's copy keeps in-frame clones and lacks some. This sample has approximately 40,000 clones; approximately 71% occur once, and the top ten carry 15% to 20%. As concerns this clone: As yet, its antigen is unknown.

Notes on the study in general: Accurate prediction of HLA-A and HLA-B alleles (for most subjects) was reportedly achieved from TCR beta sequences. Both high specificity and high sensitivity reportedly marked the classifier's diagnosis of cytomegalovirus status. Earlier analysis yielded a pattern in which most TCR beta V segments were productive about 90% or about 30% of the time.

The sequencing sample was made of PBMCs. The rearrangement links TRBV10-3 to TRBJ1-3, with 10 bases aligning to TRBD1. This clonotype was sampled from a man aged 50 to 59 in good health and CMV-seropositive. The CDR3 sequence is CAIRGQGYSGNTIYF. The CDR3 DNA is TGTGCCATCAGGGGACAGGGGTACTCTGGAAACACCATATATTTT.